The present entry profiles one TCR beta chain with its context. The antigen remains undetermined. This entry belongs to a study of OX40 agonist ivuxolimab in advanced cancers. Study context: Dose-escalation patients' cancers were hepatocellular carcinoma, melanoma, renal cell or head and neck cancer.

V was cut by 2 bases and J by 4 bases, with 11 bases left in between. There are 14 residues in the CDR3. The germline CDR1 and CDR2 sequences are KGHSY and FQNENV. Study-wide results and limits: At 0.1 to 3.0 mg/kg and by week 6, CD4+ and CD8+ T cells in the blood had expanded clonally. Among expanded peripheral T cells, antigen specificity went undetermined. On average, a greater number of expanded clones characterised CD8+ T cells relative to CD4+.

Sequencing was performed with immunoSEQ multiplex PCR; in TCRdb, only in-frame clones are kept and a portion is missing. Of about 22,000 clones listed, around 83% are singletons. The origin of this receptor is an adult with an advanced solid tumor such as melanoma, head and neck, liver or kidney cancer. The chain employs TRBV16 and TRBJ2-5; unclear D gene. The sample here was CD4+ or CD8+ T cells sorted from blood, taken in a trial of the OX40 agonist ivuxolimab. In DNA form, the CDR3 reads TGTGCCAGCAGCCAAGGCCCGACGAGAGAGACCCAGTACTTC. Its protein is CASSQGPTRETQYF.